One and the same sample provided the 29 T cell receptor beta chains below, sequenced in a study of cytomegalovirus exposure and HLA in healthy donors. The repertoire was sequenced with immunoSEQ multiplex PCR; TCRdb's copy has only in-frame clones and lacks some. The sample gives under 250,000 clones, about nine tenths of which show up once; 1.5% to 2.5% is in the top ten. Specimen: PBMCs. These receptors were obtained from a woman younger than 30 in good health and CMV-seropositive.

This clone came up a few times. Other DNA sequences in this specimen translate into the identical CDR3. The chain carries TRBV9 and TRBJ2-7; 11 bases are shared with TRBD2. CDR1 is SGDLS and CDR2 is YYNGEE in the germline V gene. J gave up 4 bases and V 3 bases, and 3 bases lay outside the gene matches. This CDR3 comprises 14 residues. The CDR3 DNA reads TGTGCCAGCAGCGCGGGGACTAGCGGATACGAGCAGTACTTC. Translating gives CASSAGTSGYEQYF.

The gene calls are TRBV5-4 and TRBJ1-1, with D perhaps TRBD1 (6 bases). The CDR3 covers 16 residues. The germline V gene encodes CDR1 SGHNT and CDR2 YYREEE (reference sequence). V shed 1 base and J shed 6 bases, with 19 bases lying between them. In DNA, the CDR3 is TGTGCCAGCAGCTTGTCTTTATCTGGGGGGGCCCCTGAAGCTTTCTTT. This translates into CASSLSLSGGAPEAFF.

This clone has only a few counts. The gene calls are TRBV18 and TRBJ2-7; no clear D gene. Germline V gene lookup returns CDR1 KGHSH and CDR2 LQKENI. CDR3 length: 15 amino acids. Trimming took off 3 bases at V and 0 bases at J, with 12 bases between the two ends. The DNA of the CDR3 is TGTGCCAGCTCACCTGTTCTTGGCACCTCCTACGAGCAGTACTTC. Translating gives CASSPVLGTSYEQYF. The full variable domain, with the rest looked up from reference TRBV18 and TRBJ2-7, is NAGVMQNPRHLVRRRGQEARLRCSPMKGHSHVYWYRQLPEEGLKFMVYLQKENIIDESGMPKERFSAEFPKEGPSILRIQQVVRGDSAAYFCASSPVLGTSYEQYFGPGTRLTVT.

For the CDR3, the DNA is TGTGCCAGCAGCGTCCTAGCGGGAGGGGGTGAGCAGTTCTTC. Encoded protein: CASSVLAGGGEQFF. V and J are TRBV9 and TRBJ2-1, with TRBD2 matching over 12 bases. The V and J ends lost 2 bases and 9 bases, in that order; junction bases with no gene match: 3. This CDR3 region has 14 residues. Germline V lookup: CDR1 SGDLS, CDR2 YYNGEE.

The V and J genes are TRBV5-6 and TRBJ2-5, with 7 bases identical to TRBD2. The J segment lost 5 bases and the V segment lost 5 bases, leaving 15 bases of the junction unmatched. Germline V gene sequence: CDR1 SGHDT, CDR2 YYEEEE. The CDR3 covers 16 residues. The CDR3 loop is CASRPRRRESRETQYF. For the CDR3, the DNA is TGTGCCAGCAGACCCCGGAGGCGGGAGTCGCGGGAGACCCAGTACTTC. Supplemented by reference TRBV5-6 and TRBJ2-5, the full variable domain reads DAGVTQSPTHLIKTRGQQVTLRCSPKSGHDTVSWYQQALGQGPQFIFQYYEEEERQRGNFPDRFSGHQFPNYSSELNVNALLLGDSALYLCASRPRRRESRETQYFGPGTRLLVL.

J is TRBJ2-2 and V is TRBV7-9; 10 nucleotides line up with TRBD2. There are 18 residues in the CDR3. V gave up 5 bases and J gave up 0 bases; unmatched junction bases: 9. Germline-derived CDR1 and CDR2 are SEHNR and FQNEAQ (reference sequence). CDR3 sequence reads: CASSGNSGRASNTGELFF. Here the CDR3 DNA reads TGTGCCAGCAGCGGTAACAGCGGGAGGGCCTCGAACACCGGGGAGCTGTTTTTT.

Here the CDR3 DNA reads TGTGCCAGCAGCGGGACAGGCTACTACGAGCAGTACTTC. This sequence encodes CASSGTGYYEQYF. The chain joins TRBV5-4 to TRBJ2-7, with 8 bases lining up with TRBD1. Germline V gene data show CDR1 as SGHNT and CDR2 as YYREEE (reference sequence). The CDR3 consists of 13 residues. The V gene end was trimmed by 4 bases and the J gene end by 3 bases; junction bases not matched to a gene: 3.

The chain has TRBV4-2 and TRBJ2-2, with 7 bases lining up with TRBD2. V gave up 1 base and J gave up 4 bases; unmatched junction bases: 12. This CDR3 region has 18 residues. The V gene's germline CDR1 is LGHNA and CDR2 YNFKEQ. The DNA for the CDR3 is TGTGCCAGCAGCCAAGGGTTGGTTCTAGCGGAAAGCACCGGGGAGCTGTTTTTT. It is translated as CASSQGLVLAESTGELFF.

The gene calls are TRBV9 and TRBJ2-3, with 9 nucleotides matching TRBD2. Germline V gene data show CDR1 as SGDLS and CDR2 as YYNGEE. This CDR3 comprises 17 residues. J gave up 4 bases and V 0 bases, and 9 bases lay outside the gene matches. The chain's CDR3 is CASSVDSGRGTSDTQYF. The CDR3 DNA sequence: TGTGCCAGCAGCGTAGATAGCGGGAGAGGCACATCAGATACGCAGTATTTT.

This clone has only a few counts. The J gene is TRBJ1-2, the V gene TRBV6-5, with 9 bases fitting TRBD1. This CDR3 region has 14 residues. V lost 5 bases and J lost 7; bases outside the gene matches: 8. Looked up from germline, CDR1 is MNHEY and CDR2 is SVGAGI. CDR3 bases: TGTGCCAGCAGTACAGGGGGCGGGCCGACTGGCTACACCTTC. It translates to CASSTGGGPTGYTF.

The chain links TRBV7-9 to TRBJ2-7, with 9 positions matching TRBD1. Germline V lookup: CDR1 SEHNR, CDR2 FQNEAQ (reference sequence). The junction had 9 bases not matched to a gene; V was cut back by 5 bases and J by 4 bases. This CDR3 has 15 amino acids. The CDR3 loop is CASSPFGTGSYEQYF. The CDR3 region has the DNA TGTGCCAGCAGCCCGTTCGGGACAGGGTCGTACGAGCAGTACTTC.

For this clone: The same CDR3 is also encoded by other DNA sequences in this sample. V gene TRBV9 combines with J gene TRBJ2-3; 8 positions agree with TRBD2. Germline lookup yields CDR1 SGDLS and CDR2 YYNGEE. The CDR3 is 16 residues long. J gave up 3 bases and V 0 bases, and 6 bases lay outside the gene matches. The CDR3 spells CASSVGSSGRTDTQYF. The CDR3 DNA sequence: TGTGCCAGCAGCGTAGGATCCAGCGGGAGAACAGATACGCAGTATTTT.

There are a few counts of this clone. The V and J genes are TRBV28 and TRBJ2-7; D ambiguous. The germline gives CDR1 MDHEN, CDR2 SYDVKM. With 3 bases removed from V and 0 bases from J, the gap between germline ends came to 9 bases. This CDR3 is 14 amino acids long. CDR3 DNA sequence: TGTGCCAGCAGTTTGAGGATTAGCTCCTACGAGCAGTACTTC. Translating gives CASSLRISSYEQYF.

Turning to this clone: The junction differs from germline at one of its ends, possibly a read error. This rearrangement joins TRBV7-3 to TRBJ1-4; 10 nucleotides agree with TRBD1. The CDR3 is 15 amino acids. Germline V gene data show CDR1 as SGHTA and CDR2 as FQGTGA. CDR3 in DNA: TGTGCCAGCAGCCTAACGACAGGGGGCTATGAAAAACTGTTTTTT. Its protein product is CASSLTTGGYEKLFF.

The sample holds one count of this clone. This sequence joins TRBV19 and TRBJ1-1; TRBD1 agrees at 9 bases. The V segment lost 7 bases and the J segment 1 base; nucleotides outside the gene matches: 7. This CDR3 has 15 residues. Germline CDR1 and CDR2: LNHDA and SQIVND (reference sequence). This CDR3 is CASKNRGHGNTEAFF. CDR3 coding DNA: TGTGCCAGTAAGAACAGGGGGCACGGGAACACTGAAGCTTTCTTT.

The chain links TRBV2 to TRBJ2-7; tentative D call: TRBD2 (6 bases). The CDR3 runs 14 residues. Trimming took off 8 bases at V and 7 bases at J, with 21 bases between the two ends. Germline values: CDR1 SNHLY, CDR2 FYNNEI. The CDR3 DNA is TGTGCCAGCCGCCCGGGACTCCCGCCGGGTGAGCAGTACTTC. Protein: CASRPGLPPGEQYF. Filled out from reference TRBV2 and TRBJ2-7, the complete variable domain reads EPEVTQTPSHQVTQMGQEVILRCVPISNHLYFYWYRQILGQKVEFLVSFYNNEISEKSEIFDDQFSVERPDGSNFTLKIRSTKLEDSAMYFCASRPGLPPGEQYFGPGTRLTVT.

DNA of the CDR3: TGTGCCAGCCGGGAAAGGCTCAAAAACATTCAGTACTTC. Its protein product is CASRERLKNIQYF. This chain uses TRBV6-5 with TRBJ2-4; maybe TRBD2 (5 bases). V lost 8 bases and J 3 bases, leaving 11 bases between the germline ends. CDR3 length: 13 amino acids. Germline V gene sequence: CDR1 MNHEY, CDR2 SVGAGI.

V and J are TRBV5-4 and TRBJ2-5, with a tentative D call TRBD1 (5 bases). The CDR3 runs to 14 residues. Germline CDR1 SGHNT, CDR2 YYREEE (reference sequence). V lost 1 base and J 4 bases, leaving 11 bases between the germline ends. CDR3 in DNA: TGTGCCAGCAGCTTGACAGGTTCTCTAGAGACCCAGTACTTC. Translation: CASSLTGSLETQYF.

The rearrangement uses TRBV19 and TRBJ2-7, with D hard to call. V lost 3 bases to trimming and J lost 5 bases, with 14 bases between them. There are 14 residues in the CDR3. CDR1 is LNHDA and CDR2 is SQIVND in the germline V gene (reference sequence). CDR3 protein: CASSIMSPEDEQYF. The CDR3 nucleotides read TGTGCCAGTAGTATTATGTCGCCAGAGGACGAGCAGTACTTC.

The chain combines TRBV19 with TRBJ2-7, with 11 bases that match TRBD1. The CDR3 sequence is 16 residues long. V was clipped by 7 bases and J by 3 bases; unmatched bases: 11. Germline V gene sequence: CDR1 LNHDA, CDR2 SQIVND (reference sequence). The CDR3 spells CASKRTGGFSNYEQYF. For the CDR3, the DNA is TGTGCCAGTAAAAGGACAGGGGGCTTCTCCAACTACGAGCAGTACTTC.

The chain has TRBV5-1 and TRBJ1-1; no firm D call. CDR1 and CDR2 (germline): SGHRS, YFSETQ. V was trimmed by 4 bases and J by 0 bases, leaving 13 bases between them. CDR3 length equals 15 residues. The CDR3 spells CASSNNPGMNTEAFF. CDR3 nucleotides: TGCGCCAGCAGCAACAACCCAGGCATGAACACTGAAGCTTTCTTT.

This clone was recorded once. The chain recombines TRBV9 with TRBJ2-7; 9 bases agree with TRBD1. The CDR3 is 16 amino acids. The ends lost 3 bases at V and 5 bases at J; junction bases unmatched: 12. Germline CDR1 and CDR2: SGDLS and YYNGEE. CDR3 nucleotides: TGTGCCAGCAGCGCCAAAGGACAGGGGTTGAGGAACGAGCAGTACTTC. Its protein product is CASSAKGQGLRNEQYF. Together with reference TRBV9 and TRBJ2-7, the CDR3 gives the full variable domain: DSGVTQTPKHLITATGQRVTLRCSPRSGDLSVYWYQQSLDQGLQFLIQYYNGEERAKGNILERFSAQQFPDLHSELNLSSLELGDSALYFCASSAKGQGLRNEQYFGPGTRLTVT.

This chain joins TRBV4-1 and TRBJ2-1, with D maybe TRBD2 (5 bases). Germline-derived CDR1 and CDR2 are MGHRA and YSYEKL. The CDR3 is made up of 13 amino acids. Trimming shortened V by 0 bases and J by 8 bases, and 8 bases separated the two germline ends. CDR3 sequence: CASSQDSGDEQFF. In nucleotides, the CDR3 is TGCGCCAGCAGCCAAGATTCCGGGGATGAGCAGTTCTTC.

This chain links TRBV9 with TRBJ1-1; TRBD1 agrees at 10 bases. V dropped 3 bases and J dropped 1; count of bases not matched to a gene: 9. The CDR3 covers 17 residues. The germline V gene encodes CDR1 SGDLS and CDR2 YYNGEE. In DNA form, the CDR3 reads TGTGCCAGCAGCGCCCTTCCGGGACAGGGGACGAACACTGAAGCTTTCTTT. Translating it yields CASSALPGQGTNTEAFF.

This clone was counted between two and nine times. This sequence joins TRBV7-6 and TRBJ1-1, with 7 bases fitting TRBD1. There are 15 residues in the CDR3. Germline-derived CDR1 and CDR2 are SGHVS and FNYEAQ. The V gene end was trimmed by 5 bases and the J gene end by 2 bases; junction bases not matched to a gene: 8. The CDR3 loop reads CASSLLGQTNTEAFF. DNA for the CDR3: TGTGCCAGCAGCCTCTTGGGACAGACCAACACTGAAGCTTTCTTT.

V is TRBV28 and J is TRBJ1-1; 8 bases align to TRBD1. The CDR3 spans 13 residues. In germline, CDR1 is MDHEN, CDR2 SYDVKM. V gave up 6 bases and J gave up 4 bases; unmatched junction bases: 4. The CDR3 protein is CASRFDRGTEAFF. CDR3 coding DNA: TGTGCCAGCAGATTCGACAGGGGCACTGAAGCTTTCTTT. Full variable domain (rest looked up from reference TRBV28 and TRBJ1-1): DVKVTQSSRYLVKRTGEKVFLECVQDMDHENMFWYRQDPGLGLRLIYFSYDVKMKEKGDIPEGYSVSREKKERFSLILESASTNQTSMYLCASRFDRGTEAFFGQGTRLTVV.

The chain joins TRBV28 to TRBJ2-3; maybe TRBD2 (5 bases). Germline loops: CDR1 MDHEN, CDR2 SYDVKM. Trimming removed 5 bases from V and 0 bases from J, with 12 bases in between. The CDR3 sequence is 15 residues long. The CDR3 spells CASSVSDLSTDTQYF. The CDR3 DNA sequence: TGTGCCAGCAGTGTCTCGGACTTGAGCACAGATACGCAGTATTTT. The whole variable domain, remainder taken from reference TRBV28 and TRBJ2-3, is DVKVTQSSRYLVKRTGEKVFLECVQDMDHENMFWYRQDPGLGLRLIYFSYDVKMKEKGDIPEGYSVSREKKERFSLILESASTNQTSMYLCASSVSDLSTDTQYFGPGTRLTVL.

CDR3 DNA sequence: TGCAGTGCTAGAGATAGCTACACCATATATTTT. It codes for CSARDSYTIYF. This chain connects TRBV20-1 to TRBJ1-3; D gene ambiguous. Germline V gene data show CDR1 as DFQATT and CDR2 as SNEGSKA (reference sequence). Trimming removed 0 bases at V and 8 bases at J, with 5 bases between. The CDR3 runs to 11 residues.

The V gene is TRBV19, the J gene TRBJ2-7; D is uncertain. In germline, CDR1 is LNHDA, CDR2 SQIVND (reference sequence). The CDR3 is 11 residues long. Trimming pared 5 bases from V and 3 bases from J, leaving 5 bases between. The CDR3 here is CASSAGYEQYF. CDR3 nucleotide sequence: TGTGCCAGTAGTGCCGGCTACGAGCAGTACTTC.